These 6 T cell receptor beta chains were sequenced from one sample in a study of T cells after somatic rescue of genetic block. The data were produced by immunoSEQ multiplex PCR, yet TCRdb's version contains in-frame clones alone and is incomplete. The sample shows about 88,000 clones, over 80% of them seen only once. Sequencing used peripheral blood mononuclear cells (PBMCs). The receptors were sampled from a woman in her late teens or twenties.

The gene calls are TRBV5-6 and TRBJ2-5; D is unresolved. Germline V gene data show CDR1 as SGHDT and CDR2 as YYEEEE. The germline V and J ends were trimmed by 4 bases and 1 base, with 8 bases remaining between them. This CDR3 region has 13 residues. Here the CDR3 reads CASSPPAQETQYF. CDR3 DNA sequence: TGTGCCAGCAGCCCCCCGGCCCAAGAGACCCAGTACTTC. Full variable domain (remainder filled in from reference TRBV5-6 and TRBJ2-5): DAGVTQSPTHLIKTRGQQVTLRCSPKSGHDTVSWYQQALGQGPQFIFQYYEEEERQRGNFPDRFSGHQFPNYSSELNVNALLLGDSALYLCASSPPAQETQYFGPGTRLLVL.

This chain connects TRBV5-1 to TRBJ1-1, with D unclear. Trimming cost V 3 bases and J 0 bases, with 9 bases left between them. Looked up from germline, CDR1 is SGHRS and CDR2 is YFSETQ. There are 14 residues in the CDR3. CDR3: CASSSRVLNTEAFF. CDR3 DNA sequence: TGCGCCAGCAGCTCACGGGTCTTGAACACTGAAGCTTTCTTT.

This clone was found once. The rearrangement links TRBV4-1 to TRBJ1-5; TRBD1 matches 8 bases. The length of the CDR3 is 14 residues. Germline V gene sequence: CDR1 MGHRA, CDR2 YSYEKL. The ends lost 3 bases at V and 7 bases at J; junction bases unmatched: 5. CDR3 sequence (DNA): TGCGCCAGCAGCCAGGACAGGGTGTCCCAGCCCCAGCATTTT. Its translation: CASSQDRVSQPQHF.

The chain links TRBV18 to TRBJ1-1; D perhaps matches TRBD1 (6 bases). Germline lookup yields CDR1 KGHSH and CDR2 LQKENI. The CDR3 extends over 17 amino acids. Between the trimmed V and J ends, which lost 8 bases and 1 base, there was a span of 23 bases. The CDR3 nucleotides read TGTGCCAGCGACACCCGGGGGGCGGGGTGGTCGAACACTGAAGCTTTCTTT. It encodes CASDTRGAGWSNTEAFF. The full variable domain, with the rest looked up from reference TRBV18 and TRBJ1-1, is NAGVMQNPRHLVRRRGQEARLRCSPMKGHSHVYWYRQLPEEGLKFMVYLQKENIIDESGMPKERFSAEFPKEGPSILRIQQVVRGDSAAYFCASDTRGAGWSNTEAFFGQGTRLTVV.

The chain recombines TRBV5-1 with TRBJ2-1; 7 positions agree with TRBD2. The germline gives CDR1 SGHRS, CDR2 YFSETQ. The CDR3 contains 14 residues. With V trimmed by 6 bases and J by 4 bases, 7 bases remained unmatched. The CDR3 loop reads CASKREGAYNEQFF. Here the CDR3 DNA reads TGCGCCAGCAAGCGGGAAGGGGCTTACAATGAGCAGTTCTTC.

This clone was seen a few times. The V call is TRBV29-1, the J call TRBJ2-7; the D gene is possibly TRBD2 (5 bases). The CDR3 extends over 14 amino acids. Germline CDR1 reads SQVTM; CDR2 reads ANQGSEA. Trimming removed 0 bases at V and 7 bases at J, with 16 bases between. In DNA form, the CDR3 reads TGCAGCGTTGAAGATCCGGGTATACCGGGGGAGCAGTACTTC. Amino acid sequence: CSVEDPGIPGEQYF.